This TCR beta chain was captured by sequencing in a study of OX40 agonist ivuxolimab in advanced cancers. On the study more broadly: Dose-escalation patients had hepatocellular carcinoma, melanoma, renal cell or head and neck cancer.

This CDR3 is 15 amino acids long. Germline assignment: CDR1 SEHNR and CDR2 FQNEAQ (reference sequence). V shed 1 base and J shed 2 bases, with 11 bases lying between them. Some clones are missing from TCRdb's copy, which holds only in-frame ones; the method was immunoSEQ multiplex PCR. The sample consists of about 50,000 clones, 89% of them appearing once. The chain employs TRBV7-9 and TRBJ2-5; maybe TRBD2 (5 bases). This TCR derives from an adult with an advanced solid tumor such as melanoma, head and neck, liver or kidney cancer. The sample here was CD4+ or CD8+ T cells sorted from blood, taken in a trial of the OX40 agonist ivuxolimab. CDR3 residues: CASSLVMTTQETQYF. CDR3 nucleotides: TGTGCCAGCAGCTTAGTGATGACTACTCAAGAGACCCAGTACTTC.